Sequencing of this T cell receptor (beta chain) was carried out in a study of identical twins. Study outcomes and limitations: Analyses of zero insertions could be partly confounded by invariant MAIT and iNKT cells. Interpretation of the results relied on cross-sectional statistical analysis and not on following the same donors. Cord blood beta clonotypes that were abundant carried fewer insertions, and memory repertoires showed no such trend.

TCRdb ran MiXCR on the 5' RACE reads and lists one entry per CDR3 protein. This sample yields 690,000 or so distinct CDR3 sequences, of which roughly 6% are seen a single time; roughly 1.6% belongs to the top ten. In every case, the donor was a healthy Caucasian. This clonotype was found many times. Its target is not known. The CDR3 extends over 15 amino acids. Germline V CDR1 and CDR2: MDHEN, SYDVKM. Trimming removed 6 bases from V and 4 bases from J, with 16 bases in between. The sequencing sample was made of naive T cells sorted from blood. The TCR comes from a man aged 18-30 years in good health. This chain links TRBV28 with TRBJ1-3; tentatively, D is TRBD1 (6 bases). In DNA, the CDR3 is TGTGCCAGCAGACAGGGTTTCTCGTACGGAAACACCATATATTTT. Amino acids: CASRQGFSYGNTIYF.